This T cell receptor beta chain was recorded in a study of T cells in Graves' hyperthyroidism and ophthalmopathy. CDR1 SGHTA and CDR2 FQGNSA come from the germline V gene. Trimming pared 5 bases from V and 0 bases from J, leaving 14 bases between. This CDR3 spans 15 amino acids. Whole-study results and caveats: Before onset, by a median of around 6.1 months, the model predicted ophthalmopathy.

Amplification targeted TCR beta CDR3 regions from RNA transcripts. Primed by the HTBI set, a first-round RT-PCR was run on the TCR CDR3. One entry per CDR3 protein, called by TCRdb with MiXCR from the multiplex PCR reads. The sample includes about 590,000 distinct CDR3 sequences, 15% to 18% of them seen just once. No ophthalmopathy progression within 18 months constituted stable Graves' hyperthyroidism. Hyperthyroidism was newly diagnosed in patients aged 18 to 65 (duration under 2 months). Not enrolled were patients with uncontrolled infection, other autoimmune disease, pregnancy or lactation. This clonotype was found a few times. What it recognizes is unknown.

This TCR derives from a woman in her 30s with Graves' hyperthyroidism. The chain recombines TRBV7-2 with TRBJ2-7; no reliable D call. What was sequenced was blood. CDR3 sequence: CASSAQLGISYEQYF. The CDR3 bases are TGTGCCAGCAGCGCTCAACTGGGTATCTCCTACGAGCAGTACTTC.